The T cell receptor (beta chain) under discussion was sequenced for a study of T-cell memory formation after mild COVID-19. This clonotype has more than one count but fewer than ten. V dropped 1 base and J dropped 4 bases, with 11 bases sitting between them. CDR1 and CDR2 (germline): SGHKS, YYEKEE (reference sequence). This CDR3 has 14 amino acids. TCRdb ran MiXCR on the 5' RACE reads and lists one entry per CDR3 protein. The data hold roughly 130,000 distinct CDR3 sequences, with 16% observed a single time. The V and J genes are TRBV5-5 and TRBJ1-1; D is unresolved. This TCR came from an adult woman who had mild COVID-19 (a few samples of this study predate the infection). Cell type and time point are not known. The material sequenced was PBMCs or a T cell subset sorted from them (not recorded which). The CDR3 DNA follows: TGTGCCAGCAGCTTGCCAAAGTTGGCCACTGAAGCTTTCTTT. It codes for CASSLPKLATEAFF.